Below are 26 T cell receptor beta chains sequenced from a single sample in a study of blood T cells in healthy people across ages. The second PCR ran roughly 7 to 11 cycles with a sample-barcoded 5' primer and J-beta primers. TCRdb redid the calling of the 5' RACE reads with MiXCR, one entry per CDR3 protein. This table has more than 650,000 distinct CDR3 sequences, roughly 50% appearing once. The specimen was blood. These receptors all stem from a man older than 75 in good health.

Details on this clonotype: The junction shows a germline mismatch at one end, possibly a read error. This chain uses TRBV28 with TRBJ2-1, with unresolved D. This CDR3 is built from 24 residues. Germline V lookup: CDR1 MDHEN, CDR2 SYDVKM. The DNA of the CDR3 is TGTGCCAGCAGCTACAAAGCCCGGACCCTCCAAGAGCTAGTCGTAAGTCAGAGAGACAATGAGCAGTCCTTC. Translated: CASSYKARTLQELVVSQRDNEQSF.

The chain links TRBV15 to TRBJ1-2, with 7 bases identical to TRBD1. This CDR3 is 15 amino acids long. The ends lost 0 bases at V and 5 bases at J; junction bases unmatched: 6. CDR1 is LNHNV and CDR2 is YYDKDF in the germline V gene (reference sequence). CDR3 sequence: CATSRDAGDRYGYTF. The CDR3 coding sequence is TGTGCCACCAGCAGAGATGCGGGGGACAGATATGGCTACACCTTC.

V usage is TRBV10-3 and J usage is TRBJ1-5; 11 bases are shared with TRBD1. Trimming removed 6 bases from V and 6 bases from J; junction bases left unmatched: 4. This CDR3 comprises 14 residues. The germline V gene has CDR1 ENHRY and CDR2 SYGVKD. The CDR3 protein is CAISRTGGSQPQHF. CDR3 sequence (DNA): TGTGCCATCAGCCGGACAGGGGGCAGTCAGCCCCAGCATTTT.

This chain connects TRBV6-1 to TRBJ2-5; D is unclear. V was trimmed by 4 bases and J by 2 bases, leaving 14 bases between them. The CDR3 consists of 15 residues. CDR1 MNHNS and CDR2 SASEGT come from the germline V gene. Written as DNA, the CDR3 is TGTGCCAGCAGTGTAGGCAGACAAGAACAAGAGACCCAGTACTTC. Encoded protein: CASSVGRQEQETQYF.

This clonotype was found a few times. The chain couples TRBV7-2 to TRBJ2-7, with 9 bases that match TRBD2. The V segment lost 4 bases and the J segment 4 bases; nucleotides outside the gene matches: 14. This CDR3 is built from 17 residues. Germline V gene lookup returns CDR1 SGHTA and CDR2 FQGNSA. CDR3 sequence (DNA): TGTGCCAGCAGCTATACGATGGGCGGGAGGGCCTGGTACGAGCAGTACTTC. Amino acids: CASSYTMGGRAWYEQYF.

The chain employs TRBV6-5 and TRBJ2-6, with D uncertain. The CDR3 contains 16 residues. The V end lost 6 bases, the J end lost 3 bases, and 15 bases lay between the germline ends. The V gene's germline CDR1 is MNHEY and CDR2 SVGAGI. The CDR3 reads CASRSDVYGGANVLTF. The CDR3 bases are TGTGCCAGCAGGTCTGATGTTTACGGTGGGGCCAACGTCCTGACTTTC.

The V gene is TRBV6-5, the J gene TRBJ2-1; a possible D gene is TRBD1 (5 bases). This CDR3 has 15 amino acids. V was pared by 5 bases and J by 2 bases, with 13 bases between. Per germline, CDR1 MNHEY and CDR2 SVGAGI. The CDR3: CASSLVDRAYNEQFF. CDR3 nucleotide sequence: TGTGCCAGCAGTCTCGTAGACAGAGCCTACAATGAGCAGTTCTTC.

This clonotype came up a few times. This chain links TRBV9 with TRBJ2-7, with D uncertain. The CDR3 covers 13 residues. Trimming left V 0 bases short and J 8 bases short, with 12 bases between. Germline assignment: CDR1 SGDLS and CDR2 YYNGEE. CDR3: CASSVEASSKQYF. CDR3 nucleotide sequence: TGTGCCAGCAGCGTAGAGGCCAGCTCAAAGCAGTACTTC.

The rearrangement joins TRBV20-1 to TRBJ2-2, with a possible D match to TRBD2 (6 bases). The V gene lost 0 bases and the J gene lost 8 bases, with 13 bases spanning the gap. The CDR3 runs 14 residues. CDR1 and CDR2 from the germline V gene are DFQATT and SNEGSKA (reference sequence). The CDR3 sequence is CSARDPNGGGELFF. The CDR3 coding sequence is TGCAGTGCTAGAGACCCCAATGGGGGGGGGGAGCTGTTTTTT.

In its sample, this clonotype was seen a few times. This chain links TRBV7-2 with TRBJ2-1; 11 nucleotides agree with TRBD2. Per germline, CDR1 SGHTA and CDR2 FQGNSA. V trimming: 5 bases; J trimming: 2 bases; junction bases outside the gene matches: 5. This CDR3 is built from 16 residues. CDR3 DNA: TGTGCCAGCAGCCGACTAGCGGGGAATACCTACAATGAGCAGTTCTTC. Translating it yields CASSRLAGNTYNEQFF.

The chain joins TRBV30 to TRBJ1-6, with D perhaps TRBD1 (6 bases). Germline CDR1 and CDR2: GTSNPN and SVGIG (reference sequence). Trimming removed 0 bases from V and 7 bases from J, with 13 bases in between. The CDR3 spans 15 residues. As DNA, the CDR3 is TGTGCCTGGAGTGTACCCGGCCAGGGGAATTCACCCCTCCACTTT. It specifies CAWSVPGQGNSPLHF. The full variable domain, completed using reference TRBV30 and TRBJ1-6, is SQTIHQWPATLVQPVGSPLSLECTVEGTSNPNLYWYRQAAGRGLQLLFYSVGIGQISSEVPQNLSASRPQDRQFILSSKKLLLSDSGFYLCAWSVPGQGNSPLHFGNGTRLTVT.

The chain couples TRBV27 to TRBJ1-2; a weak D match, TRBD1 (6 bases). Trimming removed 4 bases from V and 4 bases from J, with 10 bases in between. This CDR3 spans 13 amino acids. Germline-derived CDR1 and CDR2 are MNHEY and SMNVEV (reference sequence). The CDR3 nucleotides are TGTGCCAGCAGTTCACAGGGACCCTATGGCTACACCTTC. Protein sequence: CASSSQGPYGYTF.

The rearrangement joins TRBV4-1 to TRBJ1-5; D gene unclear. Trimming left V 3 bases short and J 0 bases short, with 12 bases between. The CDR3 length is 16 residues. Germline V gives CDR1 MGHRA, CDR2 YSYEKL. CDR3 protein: CASSHAGHNSNQPQHF. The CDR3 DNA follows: TGCGCCAGCAGCCATGCCGGGCACAATAGCAATCAGCCCCAGCATTTT.

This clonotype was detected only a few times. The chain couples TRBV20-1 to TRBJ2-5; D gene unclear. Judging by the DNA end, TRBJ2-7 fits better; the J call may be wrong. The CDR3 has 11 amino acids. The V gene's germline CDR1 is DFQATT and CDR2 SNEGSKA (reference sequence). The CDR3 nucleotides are TGCAGTGCTAGTGGGGACTACGAGCAGTACTTC. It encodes CSASGDYEQYF.

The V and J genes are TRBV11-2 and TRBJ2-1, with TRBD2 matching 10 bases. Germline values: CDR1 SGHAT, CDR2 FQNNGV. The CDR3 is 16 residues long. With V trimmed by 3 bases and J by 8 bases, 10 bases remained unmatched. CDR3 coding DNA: TGTGCCAGCAGCTTCCAACCGGGACTAGCGATAGATGAGCAGTTCTTC. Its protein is CASSFQPGLAIDEQFF.

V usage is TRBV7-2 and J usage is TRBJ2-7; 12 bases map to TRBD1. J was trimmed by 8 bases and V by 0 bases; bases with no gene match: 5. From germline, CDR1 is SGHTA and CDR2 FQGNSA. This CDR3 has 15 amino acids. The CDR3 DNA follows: TGTGCCAGCAGCTTAGCCGCCGGGACAGGGGGCAAGCAGTACTTC. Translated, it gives CASSLAAGTGGKQYF.

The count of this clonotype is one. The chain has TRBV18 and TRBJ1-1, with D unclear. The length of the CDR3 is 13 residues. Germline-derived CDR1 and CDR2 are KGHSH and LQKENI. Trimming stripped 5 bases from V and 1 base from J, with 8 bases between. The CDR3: CASSANRNTEAFF. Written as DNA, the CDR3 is TGTGCCAGCTCAGCTAACAGGAACACTGAAGCTTTCTTT.

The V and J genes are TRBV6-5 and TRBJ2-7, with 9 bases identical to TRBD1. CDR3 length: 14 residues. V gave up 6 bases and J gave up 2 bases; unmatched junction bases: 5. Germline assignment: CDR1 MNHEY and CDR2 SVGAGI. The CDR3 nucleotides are TGTGCCAGCAGGAGGGGACAGGGACCCTACGAGCAGTACTTC. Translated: CASRRGQGPYEQYF.

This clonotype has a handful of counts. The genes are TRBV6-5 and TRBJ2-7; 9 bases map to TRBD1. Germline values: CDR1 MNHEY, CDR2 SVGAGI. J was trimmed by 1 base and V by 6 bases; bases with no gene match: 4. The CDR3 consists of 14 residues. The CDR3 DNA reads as TGTGCCAGCAGAACCGGGACAGGGTCCTACGAGCAGTACTTC. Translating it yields CASRTGTGSYEQYF.

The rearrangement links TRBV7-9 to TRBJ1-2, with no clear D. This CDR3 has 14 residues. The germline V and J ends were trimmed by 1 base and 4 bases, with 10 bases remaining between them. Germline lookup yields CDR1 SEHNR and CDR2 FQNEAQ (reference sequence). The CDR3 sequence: CASSLGERAYGYTF. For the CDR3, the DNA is TGTGCCAGCAGCTTAGGGGAAAGGGCCTATGGCTACACCTTC.

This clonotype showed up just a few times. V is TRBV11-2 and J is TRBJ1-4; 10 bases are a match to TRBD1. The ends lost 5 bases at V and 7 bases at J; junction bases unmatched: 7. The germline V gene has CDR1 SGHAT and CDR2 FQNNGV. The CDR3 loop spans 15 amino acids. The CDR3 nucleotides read TGTGCCAGCAGCCCCAGACAGGGGGCTCGTGAAAAACTGTTTTTT. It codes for CASSPRQGAREKLFF.

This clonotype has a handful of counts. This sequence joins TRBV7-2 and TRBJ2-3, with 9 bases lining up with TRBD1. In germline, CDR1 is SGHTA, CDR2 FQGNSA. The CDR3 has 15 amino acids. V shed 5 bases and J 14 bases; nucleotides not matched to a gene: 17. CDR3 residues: CASSVTGTGHRYAYF. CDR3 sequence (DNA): TGTGCCAGCAGCGTCACCGGGACAGGGCACAGATACGCGTATTTT. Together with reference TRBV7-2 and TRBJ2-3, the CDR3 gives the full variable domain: GAGVSQSPSNKVTEKGKDVELRCDPISGHTALYWYRQSLGQGLEFLIYFQGNSAPDKSGLPSDRFSAERTGGSVSTLTIQRTQQEDSAVYLCASSVTGTGHRYAYFGPGTRLTVL.

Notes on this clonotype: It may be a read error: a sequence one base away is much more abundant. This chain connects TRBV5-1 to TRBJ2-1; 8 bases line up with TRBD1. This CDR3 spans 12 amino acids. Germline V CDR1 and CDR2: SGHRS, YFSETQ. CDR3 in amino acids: CAGSLGQDEQFF. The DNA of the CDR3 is TGCGCCGGCAGCTTGGGACAGGATGAGCAGTTCTTC.

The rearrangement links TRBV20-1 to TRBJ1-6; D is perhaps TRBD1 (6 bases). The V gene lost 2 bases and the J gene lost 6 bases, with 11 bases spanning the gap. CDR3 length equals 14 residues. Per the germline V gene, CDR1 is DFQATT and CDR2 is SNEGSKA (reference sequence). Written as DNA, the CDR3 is TGCAGTGCTAGATCAAGGGGGGTTAATTCACCCCTCCACTTT. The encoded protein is CSARSRGVNSPLHF.

CDR3: CSARDGNNQPQHF. The CDR3 bases are TGCAGCGCCCGGGACGGTAACAATCAGCCCCAGCATTTT. The V call is TRBV29-1, the J call TRBJ1-5; a possible D gene is TRBD1 (5 bases). CDR3 length: 13 residues. V dropped 7 bases and J dropped 3 bases, with 13 bases sitting between them. Germline V gives CDR1 SQVTM, CDR2 ANQGSEA.

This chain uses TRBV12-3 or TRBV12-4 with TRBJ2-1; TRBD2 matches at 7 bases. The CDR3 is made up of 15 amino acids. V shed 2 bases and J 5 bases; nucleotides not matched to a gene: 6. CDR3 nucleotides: TGTGCCAGCAGTTTAAATCGGCTAGCGGACAATGAGCAGTTCTTC. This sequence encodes CASSLNRLADNEQFF.